This T cell receptor beta chain came from a study of cytomegalovirus exposure and HLA in healthy donors. The CDR3 spans 14 residues. The V gene end was trimmed by 5 bases and the J gene end by 7 bases; junction bases not matched to a gene: 3. CDR1 SGHAT and CDR2 FQNNGV come from the germline V gene. PCR primers comprised 60 Vbeta and 13 Jbeta primers. The method was immunoSEQ multiplex PCR; TCRdb's version includes in-frame clones alone and lacks a portion of them. This sample has some 200,000 clones; 80% to 85% occur once, and the top ten carry less than 0.85%. Material: PBMCs. This clonotype was obtained from a woman between 18 and 30 years old in good health and CMV-seronegative. The chain uses TRBV11-2 and TRBJ2-5; TRBD2 matches 14 bases. CDR3 sequence: CASSPGLAGGTQYF. CDR3 DNA sequence: TGTGCCAGCAGCCCTGGACTAGCGGGAGGGACCCAGTACTTC.